These T cell receptor beta chains were read from a single sample in a study of cytomegalovirus exposure and HLA in healthy donors. Clones were sequenced by immunoSEQ multiplex PCR, and TCRdb holds only the in-frame ones, with some missing. The sample lists under 200,000 clones, 65% to 85% occurring once. Sequenced sample: PBMCs. Receptors were obtained from a man aged 60-69 years in good health and CMV-seronegative. CDR3s include the opening cysteine and the closing phenylalanine or tryptophan. The D gene is left open where the match is weak. Rows may omit the clone size; those that give it use once, few, many or a size class.

D gene	clone size	V gene	J gene	CDR3 protein	CDR3 DNA
TRBD1	-	TRBV9	TRBJ2-2	CASSVPGTGDHGELFF	TGTGCCAGCAGCGTACCCGGGACAGGGGATCACGGGGAGCTGTTTTTT
-	-	TRBV28	TRBJ1-2	CASSDNRIGYTF	TGTGCCAGCAGTGACAACAGGATAGGCTACACCTTC
TRBD1	-	TRBV5-1	TRBJ1-2	CASSLDRGPADGYTF	TGCGCCAGCAGCCTTGACAGGGGCCCCGCGGATGGCTACACCTTC
-	-	TRBV5-1	TRBJ2-7	CASSSDREGIYEQYF	TGCGCCAGCAGCTCGGACAGGGAGGGTATCTACGAGCAGTACTTC
TRBD2	-	TRBV6-6	TRBJ2-1	CASRLGGAFYNEQFF	TGTGCCAGCAGACTCGGGGGGGCCTTCTACAATGAGCAGTTCTTC
-	-	TRBV4-3	TRBJ1-2	CASSQDLASNYGYTF	TGCGCCAGCAGCCAAGATTTGGCTAGTAACTATGGCTACACCTTC
-	-	TRBV7-8	TRBJ1-5	CASSLEGANNQPQHF	TGTGCCAGCAGCTTAGAAGGGGCGAACAATCAGCCCCAGCATTTT
TRBD1	few	TRBV7-2	TRBJ2-1	CASSRQGEPNNEQFF	TGTGCCAGCAGCCGACAGGGCGAGCCCAACAATGAGCAGTTCTTC
TRBD1	-	TRBV6-5	TRBJ2-1	CASKSGGAYNEQFF	TGTGCCAGCAAATCAGGGGGCGCTTACAATGAGCAGTTCTTC
TRBD2	-	TRBV19	TRBJ2-2	CASKTSGRANTGELFF	TGTGCCAGTAAGACTAGCGGGAGGGCCAATACCGGGGAGCTGTTTTTT
TRBD1	-	TRBV19	TRBJ2-7	CASSQGTAYEQYF	TGTGCCAGTAGTCAAGGGACAGCCTACGAGCAGTACTTC
-	-	TRBV11-1	TRBJ2-1	CASSLARWRNNEQFF	TGTGCCAGCAGCTTAGCGCGGTGGAGAAACAATGAGCAGTTCTTC
-	-	TRBV4-1	TRBJ2-2	CASSQDPGLGTGELFF	TGCGCCAGCAGCCAAGATCCAGGGTTGGGCACCGGGGAGCTGTTTTTT
TRBD1	-	TRBV2	TRBJ1-1	CARTMGQLNTEAFF	TGTGCCAGGACCATGGGACAGCTGAACACTGAAGCTTTCTTT
TRBD1	-	TRBV5-4	TRBJ1-1	CASSGTENTEAFF	TGTGCCAGCAGCGGGACAGAGAACACTGAAGCTTTCTTT
TRBD1	-	TRBV5-6	TRBJ2-7	CASGSGPGQQFYEQYF	TGTGCCAGCGGCAGTGGACCGGGACAGCAATTCTACGAGCAGTACTTC
TRBD1	-	TRBV7-9	TRBJ2-3	CASSVATGTGGPDTQYF	TGTGCCAGCAGCGTAGCTACCGGGACAGGGGGCCCAGATACGCAGTATTTT
TRBD2	-	TRBV28	TRBJ2-7	CASNPTGTNYEQYF	TGTGCCAGCAACCCAACCGGGACTAACTACGAGCAGTACTTC
TRBD1	-	TRBV25-1	TRBJ1-3	CASSAYRGSENTIYF	TGTGCCAGCAGTGCGTACAGGGGAAGTGAAAACACCATATATTTT
TRBD1	-	TRBV25-1	TRBJ1-1	CASSETGDTEAFF	TGTGCCAGCAGTGAAACAGGGGATACTGAAGCTTTCTTT
TRBD1	-	TRBV6-6	TRBJ2-5	CASSVGTGGQETQYF	TGTGCCAGCAGTGTAGGGACAGGCGGTCAAGAGACCCAGTACTTC
-	few	TRBV27	TRBJ2-7	CASSPLERGSYEQYF	TGTGCCAGCAGTCCCTTGGAGCGTGGATCCTACGAGCAGTACTTC
-	-	TRBV6-6	TRBJ2-1	CASSYSGGSYNEQFF	TGTGCCAGCAGTTACTCCGGGGGTAGTTACAATGAGCAGTTCTTC
TRBD1	-	TRBV7-2	TRBJ1-5	CASSLGQTGIQHF	TGTGCCAGCAGCTTAGGCCAGACAGGGATCCAGCATTTT
TRBD1	few	TRBV6-6	TRBJ2-5	CASSYSNRGETQYF	TGTGCCAGCAGTTACTCCAACAGGGGAGAGACCCAGTACTTC
TRBD2	-	TRBV4-3	TRBJ2-3	CASRRLLAGSTDTQYF	TGCGCCAGCAGACGGTTACTAGCGGGGAGCACAGATACGCAGTATTTT
-	-	TRBV18	TRBJ1-4	CASSPQGPPNEKLFF	TGTGCCAGCTCACCTCAGGGGCCCCCTAATGAAAAACTGTTTTTT
TRBD2	-	TRBV28	TRBJ2-3	CASSSGGSTDTQYF	TGTGCCAGCAGTTCCGGCGGGAGTACAGATACGCAGTATTTT
TRBD1	-	TRBV25-1	TRBJ1-6	CASSAAGTGNSPLHF	TGTGCCAGCAGTGCGGCCGGGACAGGGAATTCACCCCTCCACTTT
-	-	TRBV28	TRBJ1-2	CASSLQFRGDTYGYTF	TGTGCCAGCAGTTTGCAGTTTAGGGGTGATACCTATGGCTACACCTTC
-	once	TRBV5-1	TRBJ1-2	CASSSLGVDGYTF	TGCGCCAGCAGCTCCCTCGGGGTAGATGGCTACACCTTC
TRBD1	-	TRBV30	TRBJ2-7	CASPGQSPYEQYF	TGTGCCTCGCCGGGACAGAGTCCCTACGAGCAGTACTTC
-	few	TRBV28	TRBJ1-2	CASSSQGRANYGYTF	TGTGCCAGCAGTTCCCAGGGGAGGGCTAACTATGGCTACACCTTC
TRBD1	-	TRBV28	TRBJ1-2	CASSPGQGNYGYTF	TGTGCCAGCAGTCCGGGACAGGGGAACTATGGCTACACCTTC
-	-	TRBV5-8	TRBJ1-5	CASLARGGGNQPQHF	TGTGCCAGCCTGGCGCGGGGGGGAGGAAATCAGCCCCAGCATTTT
TRBD1	-	TRBV7-2	TRBJ2-7	CASSAVRGYEQYF	TGTGCCAGCAGCGCCGTCAGGGGGTACGAGCAGTACTTC
TRBD1	-	TRBV5-1	TRBJ2-6	CASRRDSLHSGANVLTF	TGCGCCAGCAGACGGGACAGCTTGCACTCTGGGGCCAACGTCCTGACTTTC
TRBD1	-	TRBV9	TRBJ1-1	CASSVSHSTGSPLGAFF	TGTGCCAGCAGCGTCAGCCACTCGACAGGGTCCCCTCTCGGAGCTTTCTTT
TRBD1	-	TRBV5-1	TRBJ2-7	CASSSDRGYEQYF	TGCGCCAGCAGCTCCGACAGGGGATACGAGCAGTACTTC
-	-	TRBV9	TRBJ2-1	CASSVSGSDNEQFF	TGTGCCAGCAGCGTCTCGGGATCTGACAATGAGCAGTTCTTC
TRBD2	-	TRBV29-1	TRBJ2-1	CSVAGGGNSGRVYNEQFF	TGCAGCGTTGCCGGGGGGGGCAATAGCGGGAGAGTGTACAATGAGCAGTTCTTC
TRBD1	-	TRBV28	TRBJ1-2	CASRRQGVPDGYTF	TGTGCCAGCAGAAGACAGGGGGTCCCGGATGGCTACACCTTC